This TCR beta chain stems from a study of primary melanoma T cells and metastatic recurrence. Using immunoSEQ multiplex PCR, the repertoire was profiled, and TCRdb retains in-frame clones only, with some absent. The sample totals 85 to 100 clones. CDR3 length equals 17 residues. Germline V lookup: CDR1 SGHNT, CDR2 YENEEA. V lost 2 bases to trimming and J lost 10 bases, with 24 bases between them. The rearrangement links TRBV11-3 to TRBJ2-1, with D perhaps matching TRBD1 or TRBD2 (6 bases each). This clonotype was sampled from a human donor with melanoma. The sequenced sample consisted of melanoma tumor tissue. CDR3 coding DNA: TGTGCCAGCAGCTTATGGGGAAGGGGGGAGGAAACTCCCGAGCAGTTCTTC. Residues: CASSLWGRGEETPEQFF.